This T cell receptor beta chain was sequenced for a study of T cells in Graves' hyperthyroidism and ophthalmopathy. At the level of the study: Blood was drawn when the patient was first diagnosed and still untreated.

Trimming cost V 1 base and J 8 bases; bases outside gene matches: 7. The CDR3 contains 16 residues. CDR1 and CDR2 (germline): SGDLS, YYNGEE. Researchers amplified the TCR beta CDR3 regions from RNA transcripts. Initially, a first-round RT-PCR of the TCR CDR3 employed the HTBI primer set. Using its own MiXCR run on the multiplex PCR reads, TCRdb lists one record per CDR3 protein. The sample includes 490,000 or so distinct CDR3 sequences, roughly 23% seen only once; the top ten take 45% to 55%. This clonotype was recorded many times. The V call is TRBV9, the J call TRBJ2-1, with 12 bases fitting TRBD2. The sequenced sample was blood. This TCR was recovered from a woman between 70 and 85 years old with Graves' ophthalmopathy. CDR3 protein: CASSVPTSGSMDEQFF. CDR3 sequence (DNA): TGTGCCAGCAGCGTACCGACTAGCGGGAGCATGGATGAGCAGTTCTTC.